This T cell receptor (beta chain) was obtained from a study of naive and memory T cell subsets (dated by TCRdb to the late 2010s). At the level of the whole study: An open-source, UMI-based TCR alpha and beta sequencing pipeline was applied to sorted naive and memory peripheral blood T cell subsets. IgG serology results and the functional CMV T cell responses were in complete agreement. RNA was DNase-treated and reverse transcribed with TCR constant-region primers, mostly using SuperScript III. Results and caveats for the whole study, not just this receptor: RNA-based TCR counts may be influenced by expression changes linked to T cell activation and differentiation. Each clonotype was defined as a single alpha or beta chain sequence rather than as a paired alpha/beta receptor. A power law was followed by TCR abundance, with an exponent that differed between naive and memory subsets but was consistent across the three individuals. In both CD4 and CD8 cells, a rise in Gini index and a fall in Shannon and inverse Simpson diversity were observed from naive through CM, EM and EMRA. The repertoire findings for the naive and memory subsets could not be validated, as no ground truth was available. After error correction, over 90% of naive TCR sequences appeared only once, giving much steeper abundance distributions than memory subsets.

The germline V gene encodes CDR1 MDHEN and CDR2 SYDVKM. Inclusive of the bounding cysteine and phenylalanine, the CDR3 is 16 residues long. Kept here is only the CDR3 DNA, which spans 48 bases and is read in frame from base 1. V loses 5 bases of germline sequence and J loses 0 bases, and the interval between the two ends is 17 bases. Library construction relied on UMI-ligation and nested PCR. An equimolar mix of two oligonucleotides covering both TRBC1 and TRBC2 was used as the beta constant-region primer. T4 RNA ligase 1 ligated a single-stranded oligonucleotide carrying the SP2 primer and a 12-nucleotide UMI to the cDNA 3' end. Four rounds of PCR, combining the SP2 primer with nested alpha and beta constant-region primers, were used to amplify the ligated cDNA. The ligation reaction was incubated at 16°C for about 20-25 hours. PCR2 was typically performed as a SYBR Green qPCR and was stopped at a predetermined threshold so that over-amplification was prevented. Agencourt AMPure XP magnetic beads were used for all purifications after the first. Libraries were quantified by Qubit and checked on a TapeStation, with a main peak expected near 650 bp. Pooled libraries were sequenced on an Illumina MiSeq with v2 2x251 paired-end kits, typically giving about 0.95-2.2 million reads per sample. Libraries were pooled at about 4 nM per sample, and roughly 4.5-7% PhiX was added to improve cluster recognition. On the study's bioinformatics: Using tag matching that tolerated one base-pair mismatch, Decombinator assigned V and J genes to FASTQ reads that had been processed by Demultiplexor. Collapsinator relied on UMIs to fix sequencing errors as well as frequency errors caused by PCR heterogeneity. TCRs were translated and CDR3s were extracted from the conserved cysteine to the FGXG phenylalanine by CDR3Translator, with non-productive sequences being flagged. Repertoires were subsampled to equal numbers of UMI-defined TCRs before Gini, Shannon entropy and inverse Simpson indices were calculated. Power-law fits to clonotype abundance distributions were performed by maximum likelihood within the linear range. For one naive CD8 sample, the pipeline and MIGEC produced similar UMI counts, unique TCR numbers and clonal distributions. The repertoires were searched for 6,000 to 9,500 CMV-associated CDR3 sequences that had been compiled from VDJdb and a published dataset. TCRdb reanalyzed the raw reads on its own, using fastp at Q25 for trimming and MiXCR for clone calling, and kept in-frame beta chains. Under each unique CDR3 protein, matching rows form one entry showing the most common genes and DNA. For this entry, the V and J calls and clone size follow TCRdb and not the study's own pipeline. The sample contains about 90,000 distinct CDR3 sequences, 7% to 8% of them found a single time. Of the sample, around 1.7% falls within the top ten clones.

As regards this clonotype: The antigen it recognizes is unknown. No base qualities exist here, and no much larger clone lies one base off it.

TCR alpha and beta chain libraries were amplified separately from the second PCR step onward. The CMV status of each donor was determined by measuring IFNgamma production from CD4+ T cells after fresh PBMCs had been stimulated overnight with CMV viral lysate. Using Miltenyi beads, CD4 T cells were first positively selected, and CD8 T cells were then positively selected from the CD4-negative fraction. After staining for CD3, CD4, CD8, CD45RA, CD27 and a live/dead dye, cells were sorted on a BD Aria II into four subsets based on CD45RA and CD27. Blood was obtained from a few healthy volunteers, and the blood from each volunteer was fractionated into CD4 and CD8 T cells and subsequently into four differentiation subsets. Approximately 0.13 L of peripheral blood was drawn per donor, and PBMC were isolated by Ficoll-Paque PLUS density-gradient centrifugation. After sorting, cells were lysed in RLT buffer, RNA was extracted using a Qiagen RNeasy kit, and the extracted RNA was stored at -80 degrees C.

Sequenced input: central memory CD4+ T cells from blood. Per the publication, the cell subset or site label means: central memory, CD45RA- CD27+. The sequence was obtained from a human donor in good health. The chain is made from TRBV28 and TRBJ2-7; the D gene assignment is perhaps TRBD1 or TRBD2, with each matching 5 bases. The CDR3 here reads CASSDTGTYYSYEQYF. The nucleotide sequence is TGTGCCAGCAGTGACACCGGGACCTACTACTCCTACGAGCAGTACTTC.